The T cell receptor (beta chain) described here comes from a study of blood T cell repertoires in COVID-19. The method was immunoSEQ multiplex PCR; TCRdb's version includes in-frame clones alone and lacks a portion of them. Counted here are some 340,000 clones, about 87% occurring once; the ten biggest clones make up about 5.7%. The CDR3 is 13 amino acids. Germline loops: CDR1 LGHDT, CDR2 YNNKEL (reference sequence). V lost 0 bases, J lost 8 bases, and 3 bases stayed unmatched. The study assigned cohorts using participant-reported clinical history. What was sequenced was PBMCs or T cells enriched from blood (not recorded which). The origin of this receptor is a woman aged 25 to 45 who had recovered from COVID-19. The chain is built from TRBV3-1 (or the pseudogene TRBV3-2) and TRBJ1-2; TRBD1 agrees at 7 bases. CDR3 DNA: TGTGCCAGCAGCCAAGATGAGGACAGGGGCTACACCTTC. This sequence encodes CASSQDEDRGYTF.